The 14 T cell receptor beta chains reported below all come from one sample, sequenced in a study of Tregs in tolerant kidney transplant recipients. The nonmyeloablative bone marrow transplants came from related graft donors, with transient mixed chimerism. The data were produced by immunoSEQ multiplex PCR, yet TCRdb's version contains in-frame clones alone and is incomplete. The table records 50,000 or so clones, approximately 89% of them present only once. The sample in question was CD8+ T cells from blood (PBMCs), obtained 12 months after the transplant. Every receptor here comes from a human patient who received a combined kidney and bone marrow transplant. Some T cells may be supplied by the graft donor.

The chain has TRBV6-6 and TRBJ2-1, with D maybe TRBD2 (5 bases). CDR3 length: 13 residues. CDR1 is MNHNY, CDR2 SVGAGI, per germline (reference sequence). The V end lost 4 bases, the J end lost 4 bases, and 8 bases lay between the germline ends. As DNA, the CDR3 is TGTGCCAGCAGTTGGGGAGAGTACAATGAGCAGTTCTTC. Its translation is CASSWGEYNEQFF.

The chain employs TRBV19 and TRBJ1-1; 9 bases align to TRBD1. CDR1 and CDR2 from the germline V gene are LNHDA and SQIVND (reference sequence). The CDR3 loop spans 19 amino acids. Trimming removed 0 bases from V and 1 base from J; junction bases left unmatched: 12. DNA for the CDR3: TGTGCCAGTAGTATAGATTGGGACAGGGAGGATTCGTGGAACACTGAAGCTTTCTTT. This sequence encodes CASSIDWDREDSWNTEAFF. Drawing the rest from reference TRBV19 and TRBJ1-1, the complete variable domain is DGGITQSPKYLFRKEGQNVTLSCEQNLNHDAMYWYRQDPGQGLRLIYYSQIVNDFQKGDIAEGYSVSREKKESFPLTVTSAQKNPTAFYLCASSIDWDREDSWNTEAFFGQGTRLTVV.

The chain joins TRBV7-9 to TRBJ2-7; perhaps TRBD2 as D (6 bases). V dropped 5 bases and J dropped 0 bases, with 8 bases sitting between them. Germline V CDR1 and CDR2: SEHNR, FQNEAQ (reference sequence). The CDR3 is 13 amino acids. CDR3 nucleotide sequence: TGTGCCAGCAGCGCGGGATTCTCCTACGAGCAGTACTTC. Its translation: CASSAGFSYEQYF.

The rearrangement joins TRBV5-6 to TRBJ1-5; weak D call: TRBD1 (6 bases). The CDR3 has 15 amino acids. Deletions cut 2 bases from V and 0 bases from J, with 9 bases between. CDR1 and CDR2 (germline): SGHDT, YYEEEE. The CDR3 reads CASSFQGHSNQPQHF. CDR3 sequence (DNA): TGTGCCAGCAGCTTCCAGGGACATAGCAATCAGCCCCAGCATTTT.

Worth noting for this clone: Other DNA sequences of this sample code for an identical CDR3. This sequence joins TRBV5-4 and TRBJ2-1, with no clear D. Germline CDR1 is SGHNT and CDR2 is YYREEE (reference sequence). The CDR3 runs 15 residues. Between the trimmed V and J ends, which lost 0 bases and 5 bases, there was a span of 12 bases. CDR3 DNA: TGTGCCAGCAGCTTGGGTCCGGGTATCCACAATGAGCAGTTCTTC. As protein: CASSLGPGIHNEQFF. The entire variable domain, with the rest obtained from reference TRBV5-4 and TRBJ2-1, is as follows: ETGVTQSPTHLIKTRGQQVTLRCSSQSGHNTVSWYQQALGQGPQFIFQYYREEENGRGNFPPRFSGLQFPNYSSELNVNALELDDSALYLCASSLGPGIHNEQFFGPGTRLTVL.

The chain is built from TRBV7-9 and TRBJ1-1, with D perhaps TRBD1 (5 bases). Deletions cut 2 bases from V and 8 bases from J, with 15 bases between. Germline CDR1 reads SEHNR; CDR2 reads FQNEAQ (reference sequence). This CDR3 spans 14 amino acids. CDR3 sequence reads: CASSLNRGVLEAFF. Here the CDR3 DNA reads TGTGCCAGCAGCTTAAACCGGGGGGTCTTGGAAGCTTTCTTT.

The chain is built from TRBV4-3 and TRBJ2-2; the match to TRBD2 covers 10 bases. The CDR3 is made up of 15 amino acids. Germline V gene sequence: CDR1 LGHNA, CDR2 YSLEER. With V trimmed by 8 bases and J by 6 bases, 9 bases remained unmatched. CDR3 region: CASGRTSGPAGELFF. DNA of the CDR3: TGCGCCAGCGGCCGGACTAGCGGACCTGCCGGGGAGCTGTTTTTT.

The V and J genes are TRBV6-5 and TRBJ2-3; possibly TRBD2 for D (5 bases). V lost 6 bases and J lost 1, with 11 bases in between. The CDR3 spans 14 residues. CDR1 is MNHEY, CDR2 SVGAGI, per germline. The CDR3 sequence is CASRLATGTDTQYF. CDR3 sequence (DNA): TGTGCCAGCAGGCTAGCAACGGGCACAGATACGCAGTATTTT.

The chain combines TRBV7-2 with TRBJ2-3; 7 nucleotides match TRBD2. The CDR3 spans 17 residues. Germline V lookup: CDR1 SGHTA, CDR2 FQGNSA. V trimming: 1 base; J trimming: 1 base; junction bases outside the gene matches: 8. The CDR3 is CASSLEPRTSGTDTQYF. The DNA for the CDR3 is TGTGCCAGCAGCTTAGAACCCCGAACTAGCGGCACAGATACGCAGTATTTT.

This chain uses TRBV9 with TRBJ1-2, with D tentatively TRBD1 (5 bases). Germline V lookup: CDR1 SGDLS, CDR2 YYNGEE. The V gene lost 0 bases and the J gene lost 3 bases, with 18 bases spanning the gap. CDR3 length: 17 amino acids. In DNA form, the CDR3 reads TGTGCCAGCAGCGTAGCTCCCTCGGGGGGAGGCTACTATGGCTACACCTTC. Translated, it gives CASSVAPSGGGYYGYTF.

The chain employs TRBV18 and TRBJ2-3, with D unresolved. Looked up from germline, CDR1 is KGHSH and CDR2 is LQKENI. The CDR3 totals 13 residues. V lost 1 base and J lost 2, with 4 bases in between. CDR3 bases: TGTGCCAGCTCACCACTAGCCACAGATACGCAGTATTTT. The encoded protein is CASSPLATDTQYF.

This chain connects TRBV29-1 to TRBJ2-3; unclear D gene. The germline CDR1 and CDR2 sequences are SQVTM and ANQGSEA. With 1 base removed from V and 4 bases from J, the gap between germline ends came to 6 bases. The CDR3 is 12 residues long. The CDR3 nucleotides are TGCAGCGTTGAAGGGCTGGCAGATACGCAGTATTTT. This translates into CSVEGLADTQYF.

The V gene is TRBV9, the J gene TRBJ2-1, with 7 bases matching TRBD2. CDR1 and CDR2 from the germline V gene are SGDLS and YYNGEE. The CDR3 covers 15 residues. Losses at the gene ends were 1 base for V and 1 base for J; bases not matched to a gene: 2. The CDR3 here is CASSVWGGSYNEQFF. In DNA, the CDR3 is TGTGCCAGCAGCGTATGGGGGGGATCCTACAATGAGCAGTTCTTC.

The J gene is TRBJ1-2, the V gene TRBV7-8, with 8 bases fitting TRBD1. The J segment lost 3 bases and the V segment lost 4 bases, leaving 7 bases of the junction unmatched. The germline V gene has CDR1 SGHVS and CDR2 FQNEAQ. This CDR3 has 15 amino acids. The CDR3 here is CASSSTGAVYYGYTF. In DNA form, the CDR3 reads TGTGCCAGCAGCTCGACAGGGGCCGTTTACTATGGCTACACCTTC. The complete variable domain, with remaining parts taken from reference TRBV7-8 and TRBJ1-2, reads GAGVSQSPRYKVAKRGQDVALRCDPISGHVSLFWYQQALGQGPEFLTYFQNEAQLDKSGLPSDRFFAERPEGSVSTLKIQRTQQEDSAVYLCASSSTGAVYYGYTFGSGTRLTVV.